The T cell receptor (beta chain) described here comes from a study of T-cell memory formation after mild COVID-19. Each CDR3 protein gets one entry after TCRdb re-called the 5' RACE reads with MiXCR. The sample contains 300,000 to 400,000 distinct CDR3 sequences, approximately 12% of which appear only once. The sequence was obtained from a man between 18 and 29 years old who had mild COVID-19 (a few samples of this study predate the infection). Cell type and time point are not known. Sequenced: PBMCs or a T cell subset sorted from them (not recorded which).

This CDR3 reads CASTVRGADTQYF. As DNA, the CDR3 is TGTGCCAGCACCGTGAGGGGCGCAGATACGCAGTATTTT. The chain links TRBV3-1 to TRBJ2-3; D tentatively reads TRBD1 or TRBD2 (5 bases each). CDR3 length: 13 amino acids. Germline CDR1 reads LGHDT; CDR2 reads YNNKEL (reference sequence). The V end lost 7 bases, the J end lost 4 bases, and 12 bases lay between the germline ends.